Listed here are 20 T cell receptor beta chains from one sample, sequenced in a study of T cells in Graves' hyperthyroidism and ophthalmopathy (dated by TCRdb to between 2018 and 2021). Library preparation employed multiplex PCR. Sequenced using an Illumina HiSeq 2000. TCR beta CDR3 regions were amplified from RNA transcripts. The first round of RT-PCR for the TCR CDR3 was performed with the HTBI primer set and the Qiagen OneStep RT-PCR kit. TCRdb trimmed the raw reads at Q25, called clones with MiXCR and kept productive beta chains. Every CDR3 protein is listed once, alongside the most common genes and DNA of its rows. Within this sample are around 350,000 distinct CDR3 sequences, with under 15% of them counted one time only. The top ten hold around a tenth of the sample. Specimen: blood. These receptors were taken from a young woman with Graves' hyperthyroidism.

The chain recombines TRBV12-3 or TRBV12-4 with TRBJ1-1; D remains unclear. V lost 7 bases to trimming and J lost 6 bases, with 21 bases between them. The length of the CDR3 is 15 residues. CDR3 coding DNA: TGTGCCAGCAAAGGCCCCCGTTCCCCGAGGGCTGAAGCTTTCTTT. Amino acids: CASKGPRSPRAEAFF.

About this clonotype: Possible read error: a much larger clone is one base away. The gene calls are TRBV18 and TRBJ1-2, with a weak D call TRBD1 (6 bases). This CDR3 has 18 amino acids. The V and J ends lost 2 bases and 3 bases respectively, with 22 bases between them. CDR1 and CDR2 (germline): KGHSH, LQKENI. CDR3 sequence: CASSPMATGSSIHYGYTF. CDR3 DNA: TGTGCCAGCTCACCAATGGCCACAGGGTCTTCCATCCACTATGGCTACACCTTC.

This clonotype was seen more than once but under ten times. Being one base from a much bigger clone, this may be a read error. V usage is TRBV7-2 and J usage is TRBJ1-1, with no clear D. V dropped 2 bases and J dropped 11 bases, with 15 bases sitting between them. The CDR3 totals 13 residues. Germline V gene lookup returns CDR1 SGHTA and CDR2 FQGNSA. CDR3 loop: CASSLSRLVLAFF. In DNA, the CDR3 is TGTGCCAGCAGCTTAAGCAGGCTCGTCTTGGCTTTCTTT.

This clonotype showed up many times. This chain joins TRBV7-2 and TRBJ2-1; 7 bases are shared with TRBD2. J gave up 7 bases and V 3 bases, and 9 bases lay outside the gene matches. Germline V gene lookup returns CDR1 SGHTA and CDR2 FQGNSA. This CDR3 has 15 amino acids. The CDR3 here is CASSFGGGPPNEQFF. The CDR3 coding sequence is TGTGCCAGCAGCTTTGGGGGAGGGCCCCCGAATGAGCAGTTCTTC.

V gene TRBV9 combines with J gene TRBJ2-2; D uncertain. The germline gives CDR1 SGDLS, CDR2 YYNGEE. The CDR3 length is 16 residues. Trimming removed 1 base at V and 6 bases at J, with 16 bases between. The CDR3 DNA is TGTGCCAGCAGCGTAAGCCAGTCCCGTAGGGCCGGGGAGCTGTTTTTT. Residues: CASSVSQSRRAGELFF. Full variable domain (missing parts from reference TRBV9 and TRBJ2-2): DSGVTQTPKHLITATGQRVTLRCSPRSGDLSVYWYQQSLDQGLQFLIQYYNGEERAKGNILERFSAQQFPDLHSELNLSSLELGDSALYFCASSVSQSRRAGELFFGEGSRLTVL.

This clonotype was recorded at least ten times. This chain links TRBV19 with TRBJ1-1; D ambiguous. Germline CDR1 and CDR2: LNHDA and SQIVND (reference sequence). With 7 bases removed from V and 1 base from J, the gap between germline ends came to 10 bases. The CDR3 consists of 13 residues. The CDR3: CASTLQANTEAFF. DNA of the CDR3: TGTGCCAGTACCCTCCAGGCGAACACTGAAGCTTTCTTT.

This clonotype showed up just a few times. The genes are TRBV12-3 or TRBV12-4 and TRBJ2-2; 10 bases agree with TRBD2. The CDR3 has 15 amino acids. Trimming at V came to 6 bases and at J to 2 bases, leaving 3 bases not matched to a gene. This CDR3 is CASRIAGGNTGELFF. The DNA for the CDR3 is TGTGCCAGCAGGATAGCGGGGGGTAACACCGGGGAGCTGTTTTTT.

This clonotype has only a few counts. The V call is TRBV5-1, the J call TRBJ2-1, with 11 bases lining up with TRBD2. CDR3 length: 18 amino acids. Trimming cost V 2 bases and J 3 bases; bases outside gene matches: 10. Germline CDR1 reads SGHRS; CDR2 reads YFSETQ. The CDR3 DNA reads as TGCGCCAGCAGCTTAAATTCCGGGACTAGCGGATACTACAATGAGCAGTTCTTC. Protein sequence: CASSLNSGTSGYYNEQFF.

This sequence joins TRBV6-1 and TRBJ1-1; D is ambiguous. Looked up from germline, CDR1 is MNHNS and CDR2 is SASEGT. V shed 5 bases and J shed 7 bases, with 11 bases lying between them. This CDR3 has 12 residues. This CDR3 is CASSTRVGEAFF. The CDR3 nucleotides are TGTGCCAGCAGTACGAGGGTGGGTGAAGCTTTCTTT.

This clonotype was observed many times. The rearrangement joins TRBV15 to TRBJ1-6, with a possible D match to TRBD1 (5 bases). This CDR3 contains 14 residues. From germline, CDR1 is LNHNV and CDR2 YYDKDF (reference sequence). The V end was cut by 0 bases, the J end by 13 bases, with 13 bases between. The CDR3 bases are TGTGCCACCAGCAGAGATACCGCAGGGTCGCCCCTCCACTTT. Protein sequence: CATSRDTAGSPLHF.

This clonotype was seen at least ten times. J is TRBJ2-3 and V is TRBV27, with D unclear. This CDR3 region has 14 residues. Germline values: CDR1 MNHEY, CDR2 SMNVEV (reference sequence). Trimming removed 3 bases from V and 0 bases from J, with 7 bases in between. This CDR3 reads CASSFAFSTDTQYF. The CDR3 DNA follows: TGTGCCAGCAGTTTCGCGTTTAGCACAGATACGCAGTATTTT.

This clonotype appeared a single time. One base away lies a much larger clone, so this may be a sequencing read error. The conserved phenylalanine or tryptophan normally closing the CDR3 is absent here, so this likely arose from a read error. CDR3 protein: CASRSGQALANTGELFS. Written as DNA, the CDR3 is TGTGCCAGCAGGAGCGGACAGGCCTTAGCGAACACCGGGGAGCTGTTTTCT. This chain joins TRBV27 and TRBJ2-2, with TRBD1 matching 7 bases. The ends lost 6 bases at V and 0 bases at J; junction bases unmatched: 10. The CDR3 contains 17 residues. In germline, CDR1 is MNHEY, CDR2 SMNVEV (reference sequence).

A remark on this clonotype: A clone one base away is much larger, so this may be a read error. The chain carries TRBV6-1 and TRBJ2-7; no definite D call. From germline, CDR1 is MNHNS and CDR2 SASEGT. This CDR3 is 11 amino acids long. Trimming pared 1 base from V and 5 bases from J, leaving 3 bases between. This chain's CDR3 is CASSEDHEQYF. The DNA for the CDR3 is TGTGCCAGCAGTGAAGACCACGAGCAGTACTTC.

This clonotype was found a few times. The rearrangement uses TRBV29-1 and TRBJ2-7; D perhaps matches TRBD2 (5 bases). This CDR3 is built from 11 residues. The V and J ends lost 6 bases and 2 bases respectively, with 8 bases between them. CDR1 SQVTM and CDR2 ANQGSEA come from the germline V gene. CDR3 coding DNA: TGCAGCGTGGACTTAGCCTACGAGCAGTACTTC. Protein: CSVDLAYEQYF.

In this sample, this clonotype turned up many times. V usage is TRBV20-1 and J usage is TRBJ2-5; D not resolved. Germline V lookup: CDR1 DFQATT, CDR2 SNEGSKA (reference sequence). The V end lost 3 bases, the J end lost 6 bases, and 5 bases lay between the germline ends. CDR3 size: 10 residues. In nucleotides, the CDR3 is TGCAGTGCTAGTGTAAAGACCCAGTACTTC. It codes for CSASVKTQYF.

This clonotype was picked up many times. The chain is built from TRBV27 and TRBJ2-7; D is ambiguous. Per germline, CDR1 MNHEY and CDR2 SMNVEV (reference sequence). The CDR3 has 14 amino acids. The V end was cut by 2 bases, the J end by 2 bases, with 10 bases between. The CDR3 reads CASSLRAVTYEQYF. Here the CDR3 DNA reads TGTGCCAGCAGTTTAAGGGCAGTGACCTACGAGCAGTACTTC.

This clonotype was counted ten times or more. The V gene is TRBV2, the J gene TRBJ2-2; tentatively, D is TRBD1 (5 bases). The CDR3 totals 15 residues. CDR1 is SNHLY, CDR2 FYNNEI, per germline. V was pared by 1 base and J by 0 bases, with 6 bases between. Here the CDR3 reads CASSEETANTGELFF. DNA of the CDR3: TGTGCCAGCAGTGAAGAGACAGCGAACACCGGGGAGCTGTTTTTT.

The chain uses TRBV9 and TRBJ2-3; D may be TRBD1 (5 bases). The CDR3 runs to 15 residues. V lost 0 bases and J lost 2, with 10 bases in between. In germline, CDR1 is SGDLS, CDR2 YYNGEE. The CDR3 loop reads CASSVVQDNTDTQYF. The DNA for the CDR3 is TGTGCCAGCAGCGTAGTACAGGACAACACAGATACGCAGTATTTT.

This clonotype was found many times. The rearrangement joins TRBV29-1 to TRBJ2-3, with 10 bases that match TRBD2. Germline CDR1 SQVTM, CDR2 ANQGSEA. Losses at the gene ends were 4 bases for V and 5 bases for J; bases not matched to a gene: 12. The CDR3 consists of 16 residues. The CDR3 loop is CSVGLAGVPRGDTQYF. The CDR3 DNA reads TGCAGCGTTGGCCTAGCGGGAGTACCGCGAGGAGATACGCAGTATTTT.

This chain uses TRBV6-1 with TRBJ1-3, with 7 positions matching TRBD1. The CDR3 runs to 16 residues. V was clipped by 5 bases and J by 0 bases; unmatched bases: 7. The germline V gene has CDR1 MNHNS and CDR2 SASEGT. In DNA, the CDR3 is TGTGCCAGCAGTTCTGGGGCAGGGGGCTCTGGAAACACCATATATTTT. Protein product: CASSSGAGGSGNTIYF.